The rows below give T cell receptor beta chains drawn from one sample of a study of shared clonotypes between healthy human individuals. The method was immunoSEQ multiplex PCR; TCRdb's version includes in-frame clones alone and lacks a portion of them. Among about 2.3 million clones listed, around 92% were seen once. Sample: naive CD4+ T cells from PBMCs. Receptor source: a man between 18 and 35 years old in good health. Some clones in this sample may be carry-over from other donors' samples. Both conserved end residues are part of each CDR3. D genes are given only for firm matches. Rows give clone size only sometimes, using once, few, many, or a class for an expanded clone.

TRBV7-9	TRBJ2-3	.	TRBD1	CASSPVGGRGDTQYF	TGTGCCAGCAGTCCCGTAGGGGGCCGTGGGGATACGCAGTATTTT
TRBV7-2	TRBJ2-7	.	TRBD2	CASSSRILAGSAYEQYF	TGTGCCAGCAGCTCGCGTATTTTAGCGGGCTCCGCCTACGAGCAGTACTTC
TRBV30	TRBJ2-7	.	TRBD2	CAWSVPPGLATEQYF	TGTGCCTGGAGTGTACCTCCGGGACTAGCGACCGAGCAGTACTTC
TRBV7-2	TRBJ2-3	.	TRBD1	CASSLIQGLDTQYF	TGTGCCAGCAGCTTAATACAGGGGCTTGATACGCAGTATTTT
TRBV11-3	TRBJ2-7	.	TRBD2	CASSLFSGSSYEQYF	TGTGCCAGCAGCTTATTTAGCGGGAGCTCCTACGAGCAGTACTTC
TRBV28	TRBJ1-4	once	.	CASSFMGRSTNEKLFF	TGTGCCAGCAGTTTCATGGGCCGTTCAACTAATGAAAAACTGTTTTTT
TRBV4-3	TRBJ1-2	.	.	CASSQDMEAGEFGYTF	TGCGCCAGCAGCCAAGACATGGAGGCAGGGGAATTTGGCTACACCTTC
TRBV19	TRBJ2-2	.	.	CASSSKDTGELFF	TGTGCCAGTAGTTCGAAAGATACCGGGGAGCTGTTTTTT
TRBV28	TRBJ2-1	.	TRBD2	CASSTGLARSYNEQFF	TGTGCCAGCAGTACGGGACTAGCGAGGTCCTACAATGAGCAGTTCTTC
TRBV6-1	TRBJ2-2	.	.	CASSEWQTNTGELFF	TGTGCCAGCAGTGAATGGCAGACTAACACCGGGGAGCTGTTTTTT
TRBV6-1	TRBJ1-1	.	.	CASSESTFINTEAFF	TGTGCCAGCAGTGAGTCGACATTTATCAACACTGAAGCTTTCTTT
TRBV28	TRBJ1-2	.	TRBD1	CASRGTGGLYYGYTF	TGTGCCAGCAGGGGGACAGGGGGTCTTTACTATGGCTACACCTTC
TRBV7-3	TRBJ2-2	.	TRBD1	CASSFRTGPTSTGELFF	TGTGCCAGCAGCTTCCGGACAGGGCCTACGAGCACCGGGGAGCTGTTTTTT
TRBV28	TRBJ2-7	.	TRBD2	CASTWTSGSYEQYF	TGTGCCAGCACCTGGACTAGCGGTTCCTACGAGCAGTACTTC
TRBV14	TRBJ2-5	.	.	CASSRDREETQYF	TGTGCCAGCAGCCGGGACCGGGAAGAGACCCAGTACTTC
TRBV7-2	TRBJ1-4	.	.	CASSLVGGRRSNEKLFF	TGTGCCAGCAGCTTAGTGGGGGGGAGAAGGTCTAATGAAAAACTGTTTTTT
TRBV5-1	TRBJ2-3	.	TRBD2	CASSLGASGATDTQYF	TGCGCCAGCAGCTTGGGGGCTAGCGGAGCCACAGATACGCAGTATTTT
TRBV9	TRBJ2-3	.	.	CASSVGIVSTDTQYF	TGTGCCAGCAGCGTAGGGATAGTAAGCACAGATACGCAGTATTTT
TRBV5-1	TRBJ2-7	once	TRBD2	CASSLVAGVDEQYF	TGCGCCAGCAGCTTGGTAGCGGGAGTTGACGAGCAGTACTTC
TRBV7-3	TRBJ1-1	.	.	CASSLSANTEAFF	TGTGCCAGCAGCTTAAGTGCGAACACTGAAGCTTTCTTT
TRBV5-1	TRBJ2-5	.	.	CASSLVAGGQETQYF	TGCGCCAGCAGCTTGGTTGCAGGGGGGCAAGAGACCCAGTACTTC
TRBV9	TRBJ1-4	few	.	CASSVTPRGRDEKLFF	TGTGCCAGCAGCGTCACCCCCAGGGGAAGGGACGAAAAACTGTTTTTT
TRBV19	TRBJ2-3	.	TRBD1	CASQGWDRTITDTQYF	TGTGCCAGCCAGGGATGGGACAGGACGATCACAGATACGCAGTATTTT
TRBV7-2	TRBJ1-5	.	.	CASSPSGDQPQHF	TGTGCCAGCAGCCCTAGTGGGGATCAGCCCCAGCATTTT
TRBV7-8	TRBJ1-5	.	.	CASSLQTGTKSNQPQHF	TGTGCCAGCAGCTTGCAAACCGGGACAAAAAGCAATCAGCCCCAGCATTTT
TRBV5-4	TRBJ2-2	.	TRBD2	CASSPWLAGDTGELFF	TGTGCCAGCAGCCCATGGCTAGCGGGAGACACCGGGGAGCTGTTTTTT
TRBV19	TRBJ1-5	once	.	CASRGPQQRTEPQHF	TGTGCCAGTAGGGGGCCCCAACAGCGAACCGAACCCCAGCATTTT
TRBV5-1	TRBJ1-2	few	.	CASSMEARGPGGYTF	TGCGCCAGCAGCATGGAGGCCAGGGGCCCCGGTGGCTACACCTTC
TRBV30	TRBJ2-2	.	TRBD1	CAWSLSNSLGTGERTGELFF	TGTGCCTGGAGCCTATCTAATTCGTTGGGGACAGGAGAAAGGACCGGGGAGCTGTTTTTT
TRBV9	TRBJ2-4	.	.	CASSGTGTNIQYF	TGTGCCAGCAGCGGGACCGGGACAAACATTCAGTACTTC
TRBV4-1	TRBJ2-2	.	.	CASSLTWGFRGNTGELFF	TGCGCCAGCAGCCTTACTTGGGGTTTCAGAGGGAATACCGGGGAGCTGTTTTTT
TRBV28	TRBJ1-1	.	.	CASSSLLSGGTEAFF	TGTGCCAGCAGTTCTCTCCTATCCGGCGGCACTGAAGCTTTCTTT
TRBV5-4	TRBJ2-5	.	TRBD2	CASSLVAGVVETQYF	TGTGCCAGCAGCTTGGTTGCGGGAGTAGTGGAGACCCAGTACTTC
TRBV2	TRBJ2-2	.	.	CASRTTGNANTGELFF	TGTGCCAGCAGGACCACAGGAAACGCGAACACCGGGGAGCTGTTTTTT
TRBV10-1	TRBJ2-5	.	.	CASSDDTQETQYF	TGCGCCAGCAGTGATGACACGCAAGAGACCCAGTACTTC
TRBV2	TRBJ1-1	.	.	CASSVRTTNTEAFF	TGTGCCAGCAGTGTCAGGACGACGAACACTGAAGCTTTCTTT
TRBV5-1	TRBJ2-7	.	TRBD2	CASSLASREEQYF	TGCGCCAGCAGCTTGGCGTCGCGGGAGGAGCAGTACTTC
TRBV5-4	TRBJ2-5	.	TRBD1	CASSFGGSTGGFATQYF	TGTGCCAGCAGCTTCGGGGGGTCGACAGGGGGATTTGCGACCCAGTACTTC
TRBV10-1	TRBJ2-1	.	TRBD2	CASSEGGLAGGEQFF	TGCGCCAGCAGTGAGGGCGGGCTAGCGGGAGGTGAGCAGTTCTTC
TRBV7-2	TRBJ2-1	.	TRBD2	CASSLAFLAGGPDEQFF	TGTGCCAGCAGCTTAGCGTTTCTAGCGGGAGGGCCGGATGAGCAGTTCTTC
TRBV29-1	TRBJ1-1	.	.	CSATTPENTEAFF	TGCAGCGCAACGACACCGGAGAACACTGAAGCTTTCTTT
TRBV25-1	TRBJ1-4	.	.	CASSEFIEPTNEKLFF	TGTGCCAGCAGTGAATTTATCGAACCAACTAATGAAAAACTGTTTTTT
TRBV9	TRBJ2-1	.	TRBD2	CASSVGLAESSYNEQFF	TGTGCCAGCAGCGTAGGACTAGCGGAAAGCTCCTACAATGAGCAGTTCTTC
TRBV28	TRBJ1-1	.	TRBD1	CASSLDRVGTEAFF	TGTGCCAGCAGCCTGGACAGGGTGGGCACTGAAGCTTTCTTT